These 17 T cell receptor beta chains originate from one sample sequenced in a study of tumor-infiltrating lymphocytes in localized non-small cell lung cancer. Profiling relied on immunoSEQ multiplex PCR, and the TCRdb table lists in-frame clones only, not all of them. Here the sample spans 3,000 to 4,500 clones, roughly 78% being singletons. Sequenced: uninvolved lung tissue not adjacent to the tumor. The receptors shown here come from a human donor with non-small cell lung cancer.

This clone has a handful of counts. The chain combines TRBV6-1 with TRBJ1-3; 8 positions match TRBD1. This CDR3 contains 15 residues. Unmatched junction bases numbered 6, after V lost 6 bases and J lost 2 bases. The germline CDR1 and CDR2 sequences are MNHNS and SASEGT. The CDR3 spells CASSGQGFTGNTIYF. CDR3 nucleotides: TGTGCCAGCAGCGGACAGGGTTTTACTGGAAACACCATATATTTT.

The V call is TRBV7-2, the J call TRBJ2-2; no firm D call. V was cut by 1 base and J by 4 bases, with 10 bases left in between. This CDR3 is built from 15 residues. Germline V gives CDR1 SGHTA, CDR2 FQGNSA. In nucleotides, the CDR3 is TGTGCCAGCAGCTTAGTGGTAGGAATCACCGGGGAGCTGTTTTTT. Amino acids: CASSLVVGITGELFF.

The CDR3 loop reads CASSQDNGRVYEQYF. The CDR3 DNA sequence: TGCGCCAGCAGCCAAGATAACGGGAGGGTCTACGAGCAGTACTTC. The chain couples TRBV4-3 to TRBJ2-7; 8 nucleotides agree with TRBD2. Trimming at V came to 0 bases and at J to 3 bases, leaving 4 bases not matched to a gene. The CDR3 spans 15 residues. Germline loops: CDR1 LGHNA, CDR2 YSLEER.

This sequence joins TRBV7-3 and TRBJ1-2, with TRBD1 as a possible D gene (5 bases). The ends were cut back, 1 base at V and 3 bases at J, with 6 bases in the middle. This CDR3 has 13 amino acids. Germline CDR1 reads SGHTA; CDR2 reads FQGTGA. The CDR3 sequence is CASSLRGDYGYTF. The CDR3 region has the DNA TGTGCCAGCAGCTTAAGGGGGGACTATGGCTACACCTTC.

The gene calls are TRBV11-3 and TRBJ1-3, with D perhaps TRBD1 (5 bases). The V end lost 3 bases, the J end lost 3 bases, and 12 bases lay between the germline ends. Germline-derived CDR1 and CDR2 are SGHNT and YENEEA. This CDR3 region has 15 residues. Here the CDR3 reads CASSFRGASGNTIYF. CDR3 DNA: TGTGCCAGCAGCTTTCGAGGGGCCAGTGGAAACACCATATATTTT. The variable domain in full, completed from reference TRBV11-3 and TRBJ1-3, reads EAGVVQSPRYKIIEKKQPVAFWCNPISGHNTLYWYLQNLGQGPELLIRYENEEAVDDSQLPKDRFSAERLKGVDSTLKIQPAELGDSAVYLCASSFRGASGNTIYFGEGSWLTVV.

The J gene is TRBJ2-1, the V gene TRBV29-1; TRBD2 aligns across 8 bases. The trim removed 3 bases at V and 5 bases at J, leaving 6 bases unmatched. The CDR3 loop spans 14 amino acids. Germline CDR1 is SQVTM and CDR2 is ANQGSEA. CDR3 amino acids: CSVEGLVDHNEQFF. As DNA, the CDR3 is TGCAGCGTTGAGGGACTAGTCGATCACAATGAGCAGTTCTTC.

This clone has just a few counts. V gene TRBV5-1 combines with J gene TRBJ1-1; unclear D gene. The germline CDR1 and CDR2 sequences are SGHRS and YFSETQ. The V end was cut by 4 bases, the J end by 4 bases, with 17 bases between. The CDR3 consists of 15 residues. DNA of the CDR3: TGCGCCAGCAGCCTCTCCTCAGTTTTAGGCACTGAAGCTTTCTTT. Protein product: CASSLSSVLGTEAFF.

This clone turned up a few times. The chain combines TRBV30 with TRBJ1-5; 8 bases agree with TRBD1. The J segment lost 6 bases and the V segment lost 5 bases, leaving 6 bases of the junction unmatched. Germline CDR1 and CDR2: GTSNPN and SVGIG (reference sequence). The CDR3 totals 13 residues. Written as DNA, the CDR3 is TGTGCCTGGGACAGGGGAGAGGCTCAGCCCCAGCATTTT. Translating it yields CAWDRGEAQPQHF. Drawing the rest from reference TRBV30 and TRBJ1-5, the complete variable domain is SQTIHQWPATLVQPVGSPLSLECTVEGTSNPNLYWYRQAAGRGLQLLFYSVGIGQISSEVPQNLSASRPQDRQFILSSKKLLLSDSGFYLCAWDRGEAQPQHFGDGTRLSIL.

The rearrangement uses TRBV7-2 and TRBJ1-1; D might be TRBD1 (5 bases). CDR1 and CDR2 (germline): SGHTA, FQGNSA. The CDR3 length is 14 residues. Trimming left V 3 bases short and J 3 bases short, with 11 bases between. The CDR3 bases are TGTGCCAGCAGCTTCCAGGGTTCGGACACTGAAGCTTTCTTT. This encodes CASSFQGSDTEAFF.

The genes are TRBV19 and TRBJ2-1; 8 positions match TRBD2. Germline CDR1 LNHDA, CDR2 SQIVND (reference sequence). The CDR3 spans 15 residues. J gave up 8 bases and V 4 bases, and 10 bases lay outside the gene matches. CDR3: CASSTSGRTGDEQFF. The CDR3 DNA reads TGTGCCAGTAGTACCAGCGGGAGAACGGGAGATGAGCAGTTCTTC. Complete variable domain (other parts from reference TRBV19 and TRBJ2-1): DGGITQSPKYLFRKEGQNVTLSCEQNLNHDAMYWYRQDPGQGLRLIYYSQIVNDFQKGDIAEGYSVSREKKESFPLTVTSAQKNPTAFYLCASSTSGRTGDEQFFGPGTRLTVL.

V gene TRBV5-6 combines with J gene TRBJ2-5; no clear D. The germline CDR1 and CDR2 sequences are SGHDT and YYEEEE. The CDR3 is 14 amino acids. Deletions cut 0 bases from V and 6 bases from J, with 12 bases between. The CDR3 region has the DNA TGTGCCAGCAGCTTGGGGCTAGGCCGGAAGACCCAGTACTTC. Protein product: CASSLGLGRKTQYF.

This clone appeared once. The J gene is TRBJ1-1, the V gene TRBV2, with D unclear. The germline V and J ends were trimmed by 0 bases and 1 base, with 12 bases remaining between them. The CDR3 extends over 16 amino acids. Germline values: CDR1 SNHLY, CDR2 FYNNEI. CDR3 residues: CASSEAWIRPNTEAFF. CDR3 nucleotides: TGTGCCAGCAGTGAAGCGTGGATAAGGCCGAACACTGAAGCTTTCTTT.

The CDR3, as DNA: TGTGCCAGCAGTGTGCTAGCGGGTCCGAACACCGGGGAGCTGTTTTTT. Amino acid sequence: CASSVLAGPNTGELFF. The rearrangement joins TRBV6-1 to TRBJ2-2, with TRBD2 matching 8 bases. V trimming: 4 bases; J trimming: 0 bases; junction bases outside the gene matches: 4. The CDR3 totals 16 residues. CDR1 MNHNS and CDR2 SASEGT come from the germline V gene.

Here the CDR3 DNA reads TGTGCCACCAAAACCGGGGGGCACGGCTATGGCTACACCTTC. Residues: CATKTGGHGYGYTF. This chain connects TRBV6-5 to TRBJ1-2; TRBD1 is a possible D gene (6 bases). Per germline, CDR1 MNHEY and CDR2 SVGAGI. The V end was cut by 10 bases, the J end by 4 bases, with 19 bases between. This CDR3 spans 14 amino acids.

This clone was seen more than once but under ten times. The J gene is TRBJ2-2, the V gene TRBV5-4, with 8 bases identical to TRBD1. Trimming removed 4 bases from V and 1 base from J; junction bases left unmatched: 6. CDR1 is SGHNT, CDR2 YYREEE, per germline (reference sequence). The CDR3 totals 16 residues. The CDR3 DNA sequence: TGTGCCAGCAGCCCCAGACAGGGGAGGAACACCGGGGAGCTGTTTTTT. This gives the protein CASSPRQGRNTGELFF.

The rearrangement uses TRBV5-1 and TRBJ2-7; D is unresolved. V was shortened by 0 bases and J by 2 bases, with 6 bases between the two germline ends. This CDR3 spans 13 amino acids. Germline assignment: CDR1 SGHRS and CDR2 YFSETQ. CDR3 loop: CASSLGNPYEQYF. The CDR3 nucleotides are TGCGCCAGCAGCTTGGGCAATCCCTACGAGCAGTACTTC.

This chain joins TRBV23-1 and TRBJ2-3, with TRBD1 matching 10 bases. TRBV23-1 is an open reading frame whose function is uncertain. The CDR3 has 17 residues. Trimming cost V 0 bases and J 1 base; bases outside gene matches: 4. DNA for the CDR3: TGCGCCAGCAGTCAATCGCGGGGGACAGGGGGCACAGATACGCAGTATTTT. As protein: CASSQSRGTGGTDTQYF.